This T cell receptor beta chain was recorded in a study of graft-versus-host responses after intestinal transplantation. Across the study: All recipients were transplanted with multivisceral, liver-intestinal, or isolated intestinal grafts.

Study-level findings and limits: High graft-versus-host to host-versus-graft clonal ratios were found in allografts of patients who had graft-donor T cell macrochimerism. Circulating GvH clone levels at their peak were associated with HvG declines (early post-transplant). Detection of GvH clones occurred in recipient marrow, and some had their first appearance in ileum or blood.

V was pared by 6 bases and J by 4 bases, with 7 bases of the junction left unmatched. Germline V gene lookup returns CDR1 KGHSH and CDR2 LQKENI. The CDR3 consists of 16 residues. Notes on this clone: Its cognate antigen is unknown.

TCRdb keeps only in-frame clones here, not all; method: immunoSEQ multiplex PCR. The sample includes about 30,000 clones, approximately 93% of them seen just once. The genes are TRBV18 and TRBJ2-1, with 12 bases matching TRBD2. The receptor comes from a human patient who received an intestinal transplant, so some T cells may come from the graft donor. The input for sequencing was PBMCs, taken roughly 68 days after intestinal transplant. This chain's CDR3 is CASSPPGLAGYNEQFF. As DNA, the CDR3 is TGTGCCAGCTCGCCTCCCGGACTAGCGGGATACAATGAGCAGTTCTTC.